This T cell receptor (beta chain) was observed in a study of blood T cell repertoires in COVID-19. Study-wide background: COVID-19 samples collected from the United States, Italy and Spain covered acute and convalescent phases. Sources were T cells, B-cell-depleted T cells, or PBMCs; the material itself was cDNA or gDNA.

Authors' data handling: Nucleated cell counts were estimated from reference gene primer amplification. Sequenced by immunoSEQ multiplex PCR; TCRdb stores in-frame clones only, minus some. V, J and clone size reflect that table, while D and trimming were determined from the DNA. The repertoire holds over 20,000 clones, with approximately 88% as singletons. The sequencing input was peripheral blood. This receptor was identified in a human donor in a cohort sampled during active COVID-19.

As DNA, the CDR3 is TGTGCCAGCAGCTTTCGGACTATCCAAGAGACCCAGTACTTC. Translation: CASSFRTIQETQYF. This sequence joins TRBV5-4 and TRBJ2-5, with D possibly matching TRBD2 (6 bases). V was trimmed by 2 bases and J by 1 base, leaving 9 bases between them. From germline, CDR1 is SGHNT and CDR2 YYREEE (reference sequence). The CDR3 spans 14 residues.